This T cell receptor (beta chain) was sequenced in a study of blood T cells in healthy people across ages. About the research overall: Per two T cells, template switching captured roughly one barcoded beta molecule.

This clonotype occurred a few times. The use of a sample-barcoded 5' primer and a J-beta primer mix characterized a second PCR of about 7 to 12 cycles. From the 5' RACE reads, TCRdb called clonotypes with MiXCR, one entry per CDR3 protein. The table includes around 400,000 distinct CDR3 sequences, 52% detected once. The CDR3 consists of 15 residues. The V end lost 7 bases, the J end lost 2 bases, and 14 bases lay between the germline ends. Germline CDR1 and CDR2: SNHLY and FYNNEI. The chain has TRBV2 and TRBJ1-4, with D possibly TRBD1 on 5 matching bases. The source is a man aged 55 to 70 in good health. Material for sequencing was blood. CDR3 loop: CASKFRERTNEKLFF. For the CDR3, the DNA is TGTGCCAGCAAATTCAGGGAAAGGACTAATGAAAAACTGTTTTTT.